Sequencing of this T cell receptor beta chain was carried out in a study of blood T cell repertoires in COVID-19. Study-wide background: The cDNA or gDNA used as material had been derived from T cells, B-cell-depleted T cells, or PBMCs.

Using immunoSEQ multiplex PCR, the repertoire was profiled, and TCRdb retains in-frame clones only, with some absent. Found here are about 42,000 clones, 70% to 80% of them singletons; the top ten hold 25% to 35%. Trimming stripped 3 bases from V and 2 bases from J, with 13 bases between. The CDR3 totals 15 residues. Germline V gives CDR1 GTSNPN, CDR2 SVGIG (reference sequence). This clonotype originated in a woman in her 70s with acute or convalescent COVID-19. The sample was peripheral blood. This chain uses TRBV30 with TRBJ1-4; a weak D match, TRBD1 (6 bases). This CDR3 reads CAWSLSGATNEKLFF. The DNA of the CDR3 is TGTGCCTGGAGCTTATCAGGGGCGACTAATGAAAAACTGTTTTTT.